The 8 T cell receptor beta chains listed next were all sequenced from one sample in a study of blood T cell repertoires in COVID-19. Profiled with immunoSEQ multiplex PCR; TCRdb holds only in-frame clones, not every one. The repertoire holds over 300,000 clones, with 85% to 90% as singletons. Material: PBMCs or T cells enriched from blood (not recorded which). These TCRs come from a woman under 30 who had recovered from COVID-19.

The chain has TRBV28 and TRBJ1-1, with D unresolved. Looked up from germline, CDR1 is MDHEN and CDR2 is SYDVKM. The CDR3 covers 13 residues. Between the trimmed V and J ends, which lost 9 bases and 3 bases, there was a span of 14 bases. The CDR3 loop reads CASSGGTYTEAFF. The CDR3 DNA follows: TGTGCCAGTTCAGGAGGAACCTACACTGAAGCTTTCTTT.

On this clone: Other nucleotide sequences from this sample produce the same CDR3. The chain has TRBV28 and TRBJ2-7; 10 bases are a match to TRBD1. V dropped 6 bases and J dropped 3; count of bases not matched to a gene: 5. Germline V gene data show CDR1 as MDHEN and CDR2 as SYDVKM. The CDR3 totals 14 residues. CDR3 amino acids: CASSLGQGGYEQYF. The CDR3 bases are TGTGCCAGCAGCCTTGGACAGGGGGGCTACGAGCAGTACTTC.

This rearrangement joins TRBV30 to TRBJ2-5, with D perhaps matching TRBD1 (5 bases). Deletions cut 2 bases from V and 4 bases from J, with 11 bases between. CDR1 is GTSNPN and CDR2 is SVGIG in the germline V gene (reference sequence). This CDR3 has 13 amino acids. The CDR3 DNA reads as TGTGCCTGGAGTAGGGGTGGTGGAGAGACCCAGTACTTC. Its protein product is CAWSRGGGETQYF.

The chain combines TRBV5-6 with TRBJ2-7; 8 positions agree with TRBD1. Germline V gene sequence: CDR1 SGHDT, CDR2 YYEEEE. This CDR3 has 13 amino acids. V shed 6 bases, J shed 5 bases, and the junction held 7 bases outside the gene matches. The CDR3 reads CASNRQGFHEQYF. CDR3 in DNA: TGTGCCAGCAATCGACAGGGGTTCCACGAGCAGTACTTC.

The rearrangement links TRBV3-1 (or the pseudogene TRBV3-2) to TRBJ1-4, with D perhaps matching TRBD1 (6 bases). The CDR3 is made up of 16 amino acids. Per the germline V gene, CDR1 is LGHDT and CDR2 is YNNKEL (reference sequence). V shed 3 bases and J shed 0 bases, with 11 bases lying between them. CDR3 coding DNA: TGTGCCAGCAGCCAGGTCACAGGGACAACTAATGAAAAACTGTTTTTT. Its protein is CASSQVTGTTNEKLFF.

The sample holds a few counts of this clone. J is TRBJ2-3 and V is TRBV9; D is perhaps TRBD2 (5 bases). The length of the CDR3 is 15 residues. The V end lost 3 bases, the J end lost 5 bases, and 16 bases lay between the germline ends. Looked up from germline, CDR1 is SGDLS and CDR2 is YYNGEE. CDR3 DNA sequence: TGTGCCAGCAGCGCCAGCCCCTGGACTCAAGATACGCAGTATTTT. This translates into CASSASPWTQDTQYF.

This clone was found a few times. The CDR3 DNA reads as TGCGCCAGCAGTGAGCCGATTGCGGACAGGGGGCAGAACACTGAAGCTTTCTTT. Its translation: CASSEPIADRGQNTEAFF. V is TRBV10-1 and J is TRBJ1-1; TRBD1 aligns across 11 bases. Trimming removed 2 bases from V and 1 base from J; junction bases left unmatched: 9. CDR3 length: 18 residues. From germline, CDR1 is WNHNN and CDR2 SYGVQD (reference sequence).

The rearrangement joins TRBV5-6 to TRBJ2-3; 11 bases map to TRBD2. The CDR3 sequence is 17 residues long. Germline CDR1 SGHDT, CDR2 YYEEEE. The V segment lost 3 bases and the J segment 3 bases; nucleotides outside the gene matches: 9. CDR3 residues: CASSSLRSSGRTDTQYF. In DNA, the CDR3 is TGTGCCAGCAGCTCATTGAGGTCTAGCGGGAGGACAGATACGCAGTATTTT.